This T cell receptor (beta chain) was documented in a study of OX40 agonist ivuxolimab in advanced cancers. Looking at the study overall: The study gave patients intravenous ivuxolimab at 0.01 to 10 mg/kg every 2 weeks.

This CDR3 contains 16 residues. Per germline, CDR1 SNHLY and CDR2 FYNNEI. TCRdb's table, derived via immunoSEQ multiplex PCR, lists solely in-frame clones and lacks some. The table records 100,000 to 120,000 clones, approximately 90% of them present only once. In the case of this clone: One end of the junction does not line up with germline, which may come from a read error.

The chain uses TRBV2 and TRBJ1-2; perhaps TRBD1 as D (5 bases). This TCR derives from an adult with an advanced solid tumor such as melanoma, head and neck, liver or kidney cancer. The sample in question was CD4+ or CD8+ T cells sorted from blood, obtained in a trial of the OX40 agonist ivuxolimab. CDR3 bases: TGTGCCAGCACCGTCCAAAAGGGACTCCTGCTGCATGGCAACACCTTC. This gives the protein CASTVQKGLLLHGNTF.